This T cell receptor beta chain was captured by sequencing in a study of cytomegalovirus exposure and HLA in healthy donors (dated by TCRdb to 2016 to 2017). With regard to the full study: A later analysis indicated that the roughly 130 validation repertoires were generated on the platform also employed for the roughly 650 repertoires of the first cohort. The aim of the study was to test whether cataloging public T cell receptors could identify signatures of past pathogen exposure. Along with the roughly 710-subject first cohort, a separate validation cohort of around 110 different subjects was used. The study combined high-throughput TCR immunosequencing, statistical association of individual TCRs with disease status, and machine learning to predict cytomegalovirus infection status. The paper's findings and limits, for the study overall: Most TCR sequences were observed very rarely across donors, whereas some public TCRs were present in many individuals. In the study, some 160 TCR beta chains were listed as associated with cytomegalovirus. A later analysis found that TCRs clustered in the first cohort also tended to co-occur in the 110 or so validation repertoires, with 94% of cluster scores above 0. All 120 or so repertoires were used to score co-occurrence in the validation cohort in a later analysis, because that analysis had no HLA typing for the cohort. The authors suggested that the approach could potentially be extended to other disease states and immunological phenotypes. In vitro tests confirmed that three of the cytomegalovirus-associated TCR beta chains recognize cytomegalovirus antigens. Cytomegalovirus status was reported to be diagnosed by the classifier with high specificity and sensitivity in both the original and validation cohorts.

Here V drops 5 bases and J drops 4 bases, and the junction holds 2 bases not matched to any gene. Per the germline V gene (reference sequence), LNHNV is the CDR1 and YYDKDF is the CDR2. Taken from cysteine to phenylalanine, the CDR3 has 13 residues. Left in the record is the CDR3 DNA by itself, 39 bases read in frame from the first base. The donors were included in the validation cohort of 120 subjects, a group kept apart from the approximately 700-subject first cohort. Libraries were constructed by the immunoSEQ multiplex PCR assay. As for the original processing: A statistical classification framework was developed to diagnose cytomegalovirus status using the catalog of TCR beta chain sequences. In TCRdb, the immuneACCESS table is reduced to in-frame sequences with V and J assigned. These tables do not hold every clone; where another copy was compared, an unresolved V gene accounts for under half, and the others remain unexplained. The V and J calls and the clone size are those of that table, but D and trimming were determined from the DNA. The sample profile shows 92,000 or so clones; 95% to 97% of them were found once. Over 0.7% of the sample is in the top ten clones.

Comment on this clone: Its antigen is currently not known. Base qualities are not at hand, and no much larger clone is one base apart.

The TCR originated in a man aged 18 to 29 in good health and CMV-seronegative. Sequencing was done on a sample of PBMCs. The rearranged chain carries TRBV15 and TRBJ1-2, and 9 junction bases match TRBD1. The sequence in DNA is TGTGCCACCAGCGGACAGGGGATCTATGGCTACACCTTC. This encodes CATSGQGIYGYTF.